The rows below give T cell receptor beta chains drawn from one sample of a study of T cell responses to AZD1222 COVID-19 vaccine. The method was immunoSEQ multiplex PCR; TCRdb's version includes in-frame clones alone and lacks a portion of them. The repertoire holds 88,000 or so clones, with approximately 88% as singletons. The sequencing here drew on peripheral blood, taken 28 days after the second AZD1222 dose. The receptors were gathered from an adult who received the AZD1222 COVID-19 vaccine. CDR3s include the opening cysteine and the closing phenylalanine or tryptophan. D genes are given only for firm matches. Expanded clones are given a class, and other clones once, few, many or no size at all.

d_call: NA; v_call: TRBV12-3/TRBV12-4; clone_size: NA; j_call: TRBJ1-1; cdr3_aa: CASSFVRGTEAFF; cdr3_nt: TGTGCCAGCAGTTTTGTGAGGGGCACTGAAGCTTTCTTT
d_call: NA; v_call: TRBV5-1; clone_size: NA; j_call: TRBJ2-7; cdr3_aa: CASSRGTNEQYF; cdr3_nt: TGCGCCAGCAGTAGGGGAACAAACGAGCAGTACTTC
d_call: NA; v_call: TRBV4-1; clone_size: NA; j_call: TRBJ1-2; cdr3_aa: CASSQDGGLGYGYTF; cdr3_nt: TGCGCCAGCAGCCAAGACGGGGGGCTGGGGTATGGCTACACCTTC
d_call: NA; v_call: TRBV7-3; clone_size: NA; j_call: TRBJ2-3; cdr3_aa: CASSFPGADTQYF; cdr3_nt: TGTGCCAGCAGCTTCCCGGGCGCAGATACGCAGTATTTT
d_call: TRBD1; v_call: TRBV29-1; clone_size: NA; j_call: TRBJ2-3; cdr3_aa: CSGTGTGDTSSTDTQYF; cdr3_nt: TGCAGCGGGACCGGGACAGGCGACACCTCTAGCACAGATACGCAGTATTTT
d_call: NA; v_call: TRBV24-1; clone_size: NA; j_call: TRBJ1-6; cdr3_aa: CATSAVVRRDNSPLHF; cdr3_nt: TGTGCCACCAGTGCCGTCGTACGACGGGACAATTCACCCCTCCACTTT
d_call: NA; v_call: TRBV11-2; clone_size: NA; j_call: TRBJ2-7; cdr3_aa: CASSLVDASSYEQYF; cdr3_nt: TGTGCCAGCAGCTTAGTGGACGCAAGCTCCTACGAGCAGTACTTC
d_call: TRBD1; v_call: TRBV24-1; clone_size: NA; j_call: TRBJ2-1; cdr3_aa: CATSDSTGAAYNEQFF; cdr3_nt: TGTGCCACCAGTGATTCGACAGGGGCTGCCTACAATGAGCAGTTCTTC
d_call: TRBD1; v_call: TRBV27; clone_size: NA; j_call: TRBJ1-2; cdr3_aa: CASSFQGGYGYTF; cdr3_nt: TGTGCCAGCAGTTTCCAGGGGGGTTATGGCTACACCTTC
d_call: TRBD1; v_call: TRBV2; clone_size: NA; j_call: TRBJ2-7; cdr3_aa: CASSDGGTGTYEQYF; cdr3_nt: TGTGCCAGCAGTGACGGAGGGACAGGGACCTACGAGCAGTACTTC
d_call: TRBD2; v_call: TRBV7-8; clone_size: NA; j_call: TRBJ2-7; cdr3_aa: CASSSSGASGAYEQYF; cdr3_nt: TGTGCCAGCAGCTCTAGTGGAGCTAGCGGGGCGTACGAGCAGTACTTC
d_call: NA; v_call: TRBV29-1; clone_size: NA; j_call: TRBJ1-4; cdr3_aa: CSGGQGLNEKLFF; cdr3_nt: TGCAGCGGGGGGCAGGGCCTTAATGAAAAACTGTTTTTT
d_call: NA; v_call: TRBV18; clone_size: NA; j_call: TRBJ2-7; cdr3_aa: CASSLDRSKGYEQYF; cdr3_nt: TGTGCCAGCTCACTCGACAGGTCTAAGGGCTACGAGCAGTACTTC
d_call: NA; v_call: TRBV5-4; clone_size: NA; j_call: TRBJ1-5; cdr3_aa: CASSDQGSGQPQHF; cdr3_nt: TGTGCCAGCAGCGATCAGGGGAGCGGTCAGCCCCAGCATTTT
d_call: NA; v_call: TRBV13; clone_size: NA; j_call: TRBJ2-1; cdr3_aa: CASSLGTEGVEQFF; cdr3_nt: TGTGCCAGCAGCTTAGGGACGGAAGGGGTTGAGCAGTTCTTC
d_call: TRBD1; v_call: TRBV19; clone_size: NA; j_call: TRBJ2-1; cdr3_aa: CASSMRGLDRNDEQFF; cdr3_nt: TGTGCCAGTAGTATGAGGGGGCTAGACAGGAATGATGAGCAGTTCTTC
d_call: NA; v_call: TRBV14; clone_size: NA; j_call: TRBJ2-3; cdr3_aa: CASSQDVGAVDTQYF; cdr3_nt: TGTGCCAGCAGCCAAGATGTGGGGGCGGTCGATACGCAGTATTTT
d_call: NA; v_call: TRBV9; clone_size: NA; j_call: TRBJ1-1; cdr3_aa: CASSVGMGALGEAFF; cdr3_nt: TGTGCCAGCAGCGTAGGGATGGGGGCCTTGGGTGAAGCTTTCTTT
d_call: TRBD1; v_call: TRBV5-1; clone_size: NA; j_call: TRBJ2-7; cdr3_aa: CASSFQGAVEQYF; cdr3_nt: TGCGCCAGCAGCTTCCAGGGGGCTGTCGAGCAGTACTTC
d_call: NA; v_call: TRBV5-1; clone_size: NA; j_call: TRBJ1-4; cdr3_aa: CASSSDGINEKLFF; cdr3_nt: TGCGCCAGCAGCTCGGACGGAATTAATGAAAAACTGTTTTTT
d_call: NA; v_call: TRBV5-1; clone_size: NA; j_call: TRBJ2-2; cdr3_aa: CASSAGRSTGELFF; cdr3_nt: TGCGCCAGCAGCGCTGGACGGTCGACCGGGGAGCTGTTTTTT
d_call: NA; v_call: TRBV5-1; clone_size: NA; j_call: TRBJ2-5; cdr3_aa: CASSLEGRATETQYF; cdr3_nt: TGCGCCAGCAGCTTGGAAGGCAGGGCAACAGAGACCCAGTACTTC
d_call: TRBD1; v_call: TRBV29-1; clone_size: NA; j_call: TRBJ1-1; cdr3_aa: CSVGQGALLMNTEAFF; cdr3_nt: TGCAGCGTAGGACAGGGGGCTTTATTAATGAACACTGAAGCTTTCTTT
d_call: NA; v_call: TRBV19; clone_size: NA; j_call: TRBJ2-2; cdr3_aa: CASSIGTNQRTGELFF; cdr3_nt: TGTGCCAGTAGTATAGGGACCAACCAGAGGACCGGGGAGCTGTTTTTT
d_call: TRBD1; v_call: TRBV11-2; clone_size: NA; j_call: TRBJ2-2; cdr3_aa: CASRTLQGARTGELFF; cdr3_nt: TGTGCCAGCAGGACTTTACAGGGGGCGCGCACCGGGGAGCTGTTTTTT
d_call: NA; v_call: TRBV15; clone_size: NA; j_call: TRBJ1-4; cdr3_aa: CATSTDSGPNEKLFF; cdr3_nt: TGTGCCACCAGCACCGACAGTGGACCTAATGAAAAACTGTTTTTT
d_call: NA; v_call: TRBV30; clone_size: NA; j_call: TRBJ2-2; cdr3_aa: CAWSVTQAGELFF; cdr3_nt: TGTGCCTGGAGTGTAACACAAGCCGGGGAGCTGTTTTTT
d_call: TRBD1; v_call: TRBV2; clone_size: NA; j_call: TRBJ1-5; cdr3_aa: CASRPGGVSNQPQHF; cdr3_nt: TGTGCCAGCAGGCCAGGGGGCGTGAGCAATCAGCCCCAGCATTTT
d_call: NA; v_call: TRBV2; clone_size: once; j_call: TRBJ1-2; cdr3_aa: CASSERNRPHSYGYTF; cdr3_nt: TGTGCCAGCAGTGAAAGGAATAGACCGCATTCCTATGGCTACACCTTC
d_call: NA; v_call: TRBV3-1/TRBV3-2; clone_size: NA; j_call: TRBJ1-1; cdr3_aa: CASSPPAANTEAFF; cdr3_nt: TGTGCCAGCAGCCCCCCTGCTGCGAACACTGAAGCTTTCTTT
d_call: NA; v_call: TRBV10-3; clone_size: NA; j_call: TRBJ2-3; cdr3_aa: CAISEVDTQYF; cdr3_nt: TGTGCCATCAGTGAGGTAGATACGCAGTATTTT
d_call: NA; v_call: TRBV6-5; clone_size: once; j_call: TRBJ1-1; cdr3_aa: CASSLHTEAFF; cdr3_nt: TGTGCCAGCAGCCTGCACACTGAAGCTTTCTTT
d_call: TRBD2; v_call: TRBV18; clone_size: NA; j_call: TRBJ2-1; cdr3_aa: CASSPLAGSSYNEQFF; cdr3_nt: TGTGCCAGCTCCCCCCTAGCGGGGAGCTCCTACAATGAGCAGTTCTTC
d_call: TRBD2; v_call: TRBV5-1; clone_size: NA; j_call: TRBJ2-1; cdr3_aa: CASSLGGGAGGNEQFF; cdr3_nt: TGCGCCAGCAGCTTAGGGGGGGGCGCGGGAGGCAATGAGCAGTTCTTC
d_call: TRBD1; v_call: TRBV11-2; clone_size: once; j_call: TRBJ2-7; cdr3_aa: CASSHRDSWEQYF; cdr3_nt: TGTGCCAGCAGCCATCGGGACAGTTGGGAGCAGTACTTC
d_call: NA; v_call: TRBV20-1; clone_size: NA; j_call: TRBJ2-7; cdr3_aa: CSASPLYEQYF; cdr3_nt: TGCAGTGCTAGTCCTCTCTACGAGCAGTACTTC
d_call: NA; v_call: TRBV3-1/TRBV3-2; clone_size: NA; j_call: TRBJ2-2; cdr3_aa: CASSQTDFWDTGELFF; cdr3_nt: TGTGCCAGCAGCCAGACAGATTTTTGGGACACCGGGGAGCTGTTTTTT
d_call: TRBD2; v_call: TRBV18; clone_size: once; j_call: TRBJ2-3; cdr3_aa: CASSPGLAGTTDTQYF; cdr3_nt: TGTGCCAGCTCACCGGGGCTAGCGGGAACGACAGATACGCAGTATTTT
d_call: NA; v_call: TRBV9; clone_size: NA; j_call: TRBJ1-2; cdr3_aa: CASSRDYGYTF; cdr3_nt: TGTGCCAGCAGTCGGGACTATGGCTACACCTTC
d_call: NA; v_call: TRBV6-5; clone_size: NA; j_call: TRBJ1-1; cdr3_aa: CASSQLTVNTEAFF; cdr3_nt: TGTGCCAGCAGTCAACTGACAGTCAACACTGAAGCTTTCTTT
d_call: NA; v_call: TRBV7-6; clone_size: NA; j_call: TRBJ1-3; cdr3_aa: CASSQAPSGNTIYF; cdr3_nt: TGTGCCAGCAGCCAAGCCCCCTCTGGAAACACCATATATTTT
d_call: NA; v_call: TRBV11-2; clone_size: NA; j_call: TRBJ2-7; cdr3_aa: CASSSAASYEQYF; cdr3_nt: TGTGCCAGCAGTTCGGCGGCGTCCTACGAGCAGTACTTC
d_call: NA; v_call: TRBV5-1; clone_size: NA; j_call: TRBJ1-5; cdr3_aa: CASSPGITQGTQPQHF; cdr3_nt: TGCGCCAGCAGCCCTGGGATTACACAGGGAACCCAGCCCCAGCATTTT
d_call: NA; v_call: TRBV7-9; clone_size: NA; j_call: TRBJ1-4; cdr3_aa: CASSSGREPNEKLFF; cdr3_nt: TGTGCCAGCAGCTCCGGGAGGGAACCTAATGAAAAACTGTTTTTT
d_call: NA; v_call: TRBV27; clone_size: NA; j_call: TRBJ1-2; cdr3_aa: CASSFHSNYGYTF; cdr3_nt: TGTGCCAGCAGTTTTCACTCTAACTATGGCTACACCTTC
d_call: NA; v_call: TRBV7-3; clone_size: once; j_call: TRBJ1-3; cdr3_aa: CASSLKSGTGNTIYF; cdr3_nt: TGTGCCAGCAGCTTAAAATCCGGGACTGGAAACACCATATATTTT
d_call: TRBD2; v_call: TRBV27; clone_size: NA; j_call: TRBJ2-7; cdr3_aa: CASRASGGPYEQYF; cdr3_nt: TGTGCCAGCAGGGCTAGCGGGGGGCCGTACGAGCAGTACTTC
d_call: TRBD1; v_call: TRBV2; clone_size: NA; j_call: TRBJ1-1; cdr3_aa: CASSTDRDRENTEAFF; cdr3_nt: TGTGCCAGCAGCACGGACCGGGACAGGGAGAACACTGAAGCTTTCTTT
d_call: NA; v_call: TRBV18; clone_size: NA; j_call: TRBJ1-2; cdr3_aa: CASSPTRGDGYTF; cdr3_nt: TGTGCCAGCTCGCCAACCCGGGGGGATGGCTACACCTTC
d_call: TRBD1; v_call: TRBV19; clone_size: NA; j_call: TRBJ2-4; cdr3_aa: CASSTPGGTKNIQYF; cdr3_nt: TGTGCCAGTAGTACGCCAGGGGGCACCAAAAACATTCAGTACTTC
d_call: TRBD2; v_call: TRBV27; clone_size: NA; j_call: TRBJ2-3; cdr3_aa: CASTRTSGVVAQYF; cdr3_nt: TGTGCCAGCACTCGGACTAGCGGGGTTGTTGCGCAGTATTTT
d_call: NA; v_call: TRBV11-3; clone_size: NA; j_call: TRBJ1-2; cdr3_aa: CASSLGTNYGYTF; cdr3_nt: TGTGCCAGCAGCTTAGGGACAAACTATGGCTACACCTTC
d_call: NA; v_call: TRBV2; clone_size: NA; j_call: TRBJ2-1; cdr3_aa: CASSELLSYNEQFF; cdr3_nt: TGTGCCAGCAGTGAACTCCTCTCCTACAATGAGCAGTTCTTC